Listed here are 5 T cell receptor beta chains from one sample, sequenced in a study of blood T cell repertoires in COVID-19. Repertoires were generated with immunoSEQ multiplex PCR, while TCRdb's copy carries only in-frame clones and drops some. The sample has about 150,000 clones, about 80% seen once. The sample comprised peripheral blood. The source is a woman aged 60-75 years with acute or convalescent COVID-19.

The chain couples TRBV30 to TRBJ1-5, with TRBD1 matching 8 bases. The CDR3 is 14 amino acids. V trimming: 3 bases; J trimming: 9 bases; junction bases outside the gene matches: 10. Germline V gene lookup returns CDR1 GTSNPN and CDR2 SVGIG (reference sequence). The CDR3 spells CAWSPTGGRLPQHF. The CDR3 bases are TGTGCCTGGAGCCCTACAGGGGGAAGGTTGCCCCAGCATTTT.

The chain recombines TRBV7-6 with TRBJ1-6, with D perhaps matching TRBD1 (6 bases). The CDR3 sequence is 14 residues long. The germline gives CDR1 SGHVS, CDR2 FNYEAQ. With 5 bases removed from V and 5 bases from J, the gap between germline ends came to 10 bases. The CDR3 loop is CASSPDRDNSPLHF. The CDR3 nucleotides are TGTGCCAGCAGCCCGGACAGAGATAATTCACCCCTCCACTTT.

The V gene is TRBV5-8, the J gene TRBJ2-3; TRBD1 matches at 9 bases. Germline V lookup: CDR1 SGHTS, CDR2 YDEGEE. V lost 4 bases and J lost 4; bases outside the gene matches: 7. The length of the CDR3 is 15 residues. The CDR3 sequence: CASSKGQGRPDTQYF. In nucleotides, the CDR3 is TGTGCCAGCAGCAAGGGACAGGGAAGGCCAGATACGCAGTATTTT.

The chain combines TRBV18 with TRBJ1-1; a weak D match, TRBD1 (6 bases). Germline CDR1 KGHSH, CDR2 LQKENI. V was pared by 2 bases and J by 8 bases, with 9 bases between. This CDR3 has 12 residues. The CDR3 sequence: CASSPKQGEAFF. The DNA for the CDR3 is TGTGCCAGCTCACCAAAGCAGGGGGAAGCTTTCTTT. Using reference TRBV18 and TRBJ1-1 for the parts outside the CDR3, the full variable domain is NAGVMQNPRHLVRRRGQEARLRCSPMKGHSHVYWYRQLPEEGLKFMVYLQKENIIDESGMPKERFSAEFPKEGPSILRIQQVVRGDSAAYFCASSPKQGEAFFGQGTRLTVV.

This clone was observed once. The rearrangement links TRBV7-9 to TRBJ2-2, with TRBD2 as a possible D gene (7 bases). Germline V gene lookup returns CDR1 SEHNR and CDR2 FQNEAQ (reference sequence). Trimming removed 2 bases at V and 3 bases at J, with 10 bases between. This CDR3 has 15 amino acids. CDR3 bases: TGTGCCAGCAGCTTATTCGGGGGGCACACCGGGGAGCTGTTTTTT. It specifies CASSLFGGHTGELFF. The full variable domain, in which reference TRBV7-9 and TRBJ2-2 provide the parts outside the CDR3, is DTGVSQNPRHKITKRGQNVTFRCDPISEHNRLYWYRQTLGQGPEFLTYFQNEAQLEKSRLLSDRFSAERPKGSFSTLEIQRTEQGDSAMYLCASSLFGGHTGELFFGEGSRLTVL.